The sequence of this TCR beta chain was determined in a study of T cell responses to AZD1222 COVID-19 vaccine. Regarding the study as a whole: Once two AZD1222 doses were given, Spike-specific TCR breadth and depth went up. Clonal diversity was possibly underestimated; the donors were predominantly white British and more often female. Reportedly, close to half of spike-specific TCRs are directed against unmutated variant regions.

Using immunoSEQ multiplex PCR, the repertoire was profiled, and TCRdb retains in-frame clones only, with some absent. This repertoire shows over 130,000 clones, 80% to 95% found once; its top ten account for about 5.5%. Losses at the gene ends were 6 bases for V and 4 bases for J; bases not matched to a gene: 7. The CDR3 totals 16 residues. CDR1 is LGHNT, CDR2 FRNRAP, per germline. As for this clone: Its antigen is not identified.

V is TRBV12-5 and J is TRBJ2-1, with 12 bases matching TRBD2. The starting material was peripheral blood, obtained on day 0 of AZD1222 vaccination. This sequence was found in an adult in good health. This CDR3 reads CASGPQLAGGYNEQFF. The CDR3 DNA follows: TGTGCTAGTGGCCCCCAACTAGCGGGGGGTTACAATGAGCAGTTCTTC.